There are many counts of the clone carrying this TCR beta chain. Its cognate antigen is unknown. The record originates from a study of T cells in Graves' hyperthyroidism and ophthalmopathy. Using RNA transcripts as the source, TCR beta CDR3 regions were amplified. The study used the HTBI primer set for a first-round RT-PCR of the TCR CDR3. TCRdb used MiXCR to reprocess the multiplex PCR reads, holding one entry per CDR3 protein. This repertoire shows 300,000 to 450,000 distinct CDR3 sequences, approximately 25% found once; its top ten account for around 67%. General observations from the study: The majority of expanded thyroid clonotypes above 0.001 also appeared in blood. Ophthalmopathy stood apart from stable hyperthyroidism in a 13 V-J model.

Exclusions: uncontrolled infection, other autoimmune disease, pregnancy, lactation. Each diagnosis was grounded in clinical symptoms, serum thyroxine and TRAb, thyroid ultrasound, and orbital computed tomography. The CDR3 runs 15 residues. With 1 base removed from V and 0 bases from J, the gap between germline ends came to 7 bases. Per the germline V gene, CDR1 is SGHTA and CDR2 is FQGTGA. The sequenced material came from blood. The sequence was collected from a man in his fifties with Graves' hyperthyroidism. This chain connects TRBV7-3 to TRBJ2-1, with D uncertain. The CDR3 sequence: CASSLNGPSYNEQFF. The CDR3 coding sequence is TGTGCCAGCAGCTTAAACGGTCCCTCCTACAATGAGCAGTTCTTC. Full variable domain (outside the CDR3, taken from reference TRBV7-3 and TRBJ2-1): GAGVSQTPSNKVTEKGKYVELRCDPISGHTALYWYRQSLGQGPEFLIYFQGTGAADDSGLPNDRFFAVRPEGSVSTLKIQRTERGDSAVYLCASSLNGPSYNEQFFGPGTRLTVL.